This entry concerns a single T cell receptor (beta chain). V lost 5 bases to trimming and J lost 6 bases; unmatched junction nucleotides: 7. From germline, CDR1 is MDHEN and CDR2 SYDVKM. This CDR3 is built from 14 residues. The data stem from a study of human T cells and chemical hapten exposure. The time point denotes: pre-sensitization, week 0. Treatment described: therapeutic diphenylcyclopropenone sensitization with weekly scalp DPC. One entry per CDR3 protein, called by TCRdb with MiXCR from the RACE reads. Here the sample spans approximately 79,000 distinct CDR3 sequences, around 7.9% being singletons.

This TCR came from a middle-aged man with alopecia areata. Some clones in this sample may be carry-over from other donors' samples. The chain couples TRBV28 to TRBJ2-3; 8 nucleotides align to TRBD2. The input for sequencing was whole blood, taken in connection with sensitization to the hapten diphenylcyclopropenone (DPC). CDR3 bases: TGTGCCAGCAGTCTACCGGGACTAGGGGATACGCAGTATTTT. The encoded protein is CASSLPGLGDTQYF.